This TCR beta chain was captured in a study of blood T cell repertoires in COVID-19. At the level of the study: Acute and convalescent COVID-19 samples came from the United States, Italy and Spain. PBMCs, B-cell-depleted T cells, or T cells provided the cDNA or gDNA that made up the material.

This CDR3 region has 12 residues. CDR1 GTSNPN and CDR2 SVGIG come from the germline V gene (reference sequence). The junction had 11 bases not matched to a gene; V was cut back by 2 bases and J by 13 bases. How the authors handled the data: Amplification with reference gene primers provided the estimates of nucleated cell counts. The data were produced by immunoSEQ multiplex PCR, yet TCRdb's version contains in-frame clones alone and is incomplete. Clonal size and the V and J genes are those of that table, whereas D and trimming came from the DNA. Here the sample spans tens of thousands of clones, 80% being singletons.

Sequencing input: peripheral blood. The chain is built from TRBV30 and TRBJ2-7; 7 nucleotides match TRBD1. The source of this sequence is a human donor in a cohort sampled during active COVID-19. The CDR3 nucleotides read TGTGCCTGGAGTCGAACCGGGACAGTGCTTTACTTC. Its protein product is CAWSRTGTVLYF.